This entry is about one TCR beta chain. The antigen is unknown. Assay used: immunoSEQ multiplex PCR; TCRdb lists only in-frame clones, some missing. The sample yields some 80,000 clones, roughly 90% seen once. This entry is derived from a study of OX40 agonist ivuxolimab in advanced cancers. Study information: Patients achieving partial responses numbered three: one hepatocellular carcinoma case and two cutaneous melanoma cases. General study findings and limits: Expanded clones were, on average, more numerous among CD8+ T cells than CD4+.

This CDR3 has 12 residues. V lost 3 bases and J lost 5, with 6 bases in between. Germline V CDR1 and CDR2: SGHRS, YFSETQ. The receptor was derived from an adult with an advanced solid tumor such as melanoma, head and neck, liver or kidney cancer. The V gene is TRBV5-1, the J gene TRBJ1-3; D gene uncertain. This specimen was CD4+ or CD8+ T cells sorted from blood, taken in a trial of the OX40 agonist ivuxolimab. The CDR3 nucleotides are TGCGCCAGCAGCTATGACAGAAACACCATATATTTT. It encodes CASSYDRNTIYF. Supplemented by reference TRBV5-1 and TRBJ1-3, the full variable domain reads KAGVTQTPRYLIKTRGQQVTLSCSPISGHRSVSWYQQTPGQGLQFLFEYFSETQRNKGNFPGRFSGRQFSNSRSEMNVSTLELGDSALYLCASSYDRNTIYFGEGSWLTVV.